These T cell receptor beta chains were read from a single sample in a study of blood T cell repertoires in COVID-19. TCRdb keeps only in-frame clones here, not all; method: immunoSEQ multiplex PCR. Among about 160,000 clones listed, 80% to 90% were seen once. What was sequenced was peripheral blood. The receptor source for this set is a woman aged 45-59 years with COVID-19, enrolled during active disease. Both conserved end residues are part of each CDR3. Fields, in order: clone size, J gene, D gene, V gene, CDR3 protein, CDR3 DNA. A D gene is named only where the DNA matches it firmly. For some rows the clone size is stated as once, few or many, or as a class when expanded; others skip it.

size: once; J: TRBJ2-5; D: TRBD1; V: TRBV6-5; CDR3: CASRPMTGGAETQYF; DNA: TGTGCCAGCAGGCCTATGACAGGGGGCGCAGAGACCCAGTACTTC
size: once; J: TRBJ1-1; D: NA; V: TRBV5-1; CDR3: CASSQDTNTEAFF; DNA: TGCGCCAGCAGCCAAGACACCAACACTGAAGCTTTCTTT
size: NA; J: TRBJ2-1; D: TRBD2; V: TRBV2; CDR3: CAGNPSGGYNEQFF; DNA: TGTGCCGGCAACCCTAGCGGGGGTTACAATGAGCAGTTCTTC
size: NA; J: TRBJ2-1; D: NA; V: TRBV5-4; CDR3: CASSLGQQGIGSYNEQFF; DNA: TGTGCCAGCAGCTTGGGGCAACAGGGAATAGGCTCCTACAATGAGCAGTTCTTC
size: NA; J: TRBJ2-5; D: NA; V: TRBV18; CDR3: CASSPTRETQYF; DNA: TGTGCCAGCTCACCAACTCGAGAGACCCAGTACTTC
size: once; J: TRBJ2-1; D: NA; V: TRBV10-3; CDR3: CAIRDSDNEQFF; DNA: TGTGCCATCAGGGACAGTGACAATGAGCAGTTCTTC
size: NA; J: TRBJ1-1; D: NA; V: TRBV9; CDR3: CASSPGVNTEAFF; DNA: TGTGCCAGCAGTCCGGGTGTGAACACTGAAGCTTTCTTT
size: NA; J: TRBJ2-4; D: NA; V: TRBV14; CDR3: CASSLSGAKNIQYF; DNA: TGTGCCAGCAGCCTTTCCGGAGCCAAAAACATTCAGTACTTC
size: NA; J: TRBJ2-7; D: TRBD1; V: TRBV6-6; CDR3: CASRPQGDSYEQYF; DNA: TGTGCCAGCAGGCCACAGGGGGACTCCTACGAGCAGTACTTC
size: NA; J: TRBJ2-1; D: NA; V: TRBV5-1; CDR3: CASSGAGNSYNEQFF; DNA: TGCGCCAGCAGCGGCGCGGGGAACTCCTACAATGAGCAGTTCTTC
size: NA; J: TRBJ2-7; D: TRBD1; V: TRBV4-2; CDR3: CASSQVGPGQTYEQYF; DNA: TGTGCCAGCAGCCAAGTGGGTCCGGGACAGACCTACGAGCAGTACTTC
size: NA; J: TRBJ2-5; D: TRBD2; V: TRBV9; CDR3: CASSTGGLKETQYF; DNA: TGTGCCAGCAGCACCGGGGGACTAAAAGAGACCCAGTACTTC
size: NA; J: TRBJ2-1; D: NA; V: TRBV27; CDR3: CASSGEGGPLGGEQFF; DNA: TGTGCCAGCAGCGGCGAAGGGGGCCCCTTGGGGGGTGAGCAGTTCTTC
size: once; J: TRBJ1-1; D: NA; V: TRBV4-3; CDR3: CASSQFILSEAFF; DNA: TGCGCCAGCAGCCAATTTATCCTTTCTGAAGCTTTCTTT
size: NA; J: TRBJ1-6; D: NA; V: TRBV11-1; CDR3: CASSDQGLPINSPLHF; DNA: TGTGCCAGCAGCGATCAGGGATTACCCATTAATTCACCCCTCCACTTT
size: NA; J: TRBJ2-1; D: TRBD2; V: TRBV2; CDR3: CASTRGLAGGKNEQFF; DNA: TGTGCCAGCACCCGCGGGCTAGCGGGGGGTAAGAATGAGCAGTTCTTC
size: NA; J: TRBJ2-2; D: TRBD2; V: TRBV7-9; CDR3: CASSLIPGGYTGELFF; DNA: TGTGCCAGCAGCTTAATACCGGGAGGCTACACCGGGGAGCTGTTTTTT
size: NA; J: TRBJ2-7; D: TRBD2; V: TRBV9; CDR3: CASSVLGDYHPYEQYF; DNA: TGTGCCAGCAGCGTATTAGGGGACTATCACCCCTACGAGCAGTACTTC